What follows describes a single TCR beta chain. Its specificity is not known. CDR3 size: 15 residues. CDR1 and CDR2 from the germline V gene are SGHAT and FQNNGV. The V end lost 0 bases, the J end lost 2 bases, and 9 bases lay between the germline ends. The record originates from a study of T cell responses to AZD1222 COVID-19 vaccine. Study-level results: Distributed over spike, vaccine-associated CD4 TCRs predominated at 160-218 and 743-854.

The assay was immunoSEQ multiplex PCR, and TCRdb's table has in-frame clones only and misses some. This sample has 95,000 to 150,000 clones; approximately 89% occur once, and the top ten carry 4.5% to 5%. This receptor was obtained from an adult in good health. J is TRBJ2-3 and V is TRBV11-2; maybe TRBD2 (5 bases). The source material was peripheral blood, sampled on day 0 of AZD1222 vaccination. The CDR3 is CASSLDTGNTDTQYF. As DNA, the CDR3 is TGTGCCAGCAGCTTAGATACGGGGAACACAGATACGCAGTATTTT.